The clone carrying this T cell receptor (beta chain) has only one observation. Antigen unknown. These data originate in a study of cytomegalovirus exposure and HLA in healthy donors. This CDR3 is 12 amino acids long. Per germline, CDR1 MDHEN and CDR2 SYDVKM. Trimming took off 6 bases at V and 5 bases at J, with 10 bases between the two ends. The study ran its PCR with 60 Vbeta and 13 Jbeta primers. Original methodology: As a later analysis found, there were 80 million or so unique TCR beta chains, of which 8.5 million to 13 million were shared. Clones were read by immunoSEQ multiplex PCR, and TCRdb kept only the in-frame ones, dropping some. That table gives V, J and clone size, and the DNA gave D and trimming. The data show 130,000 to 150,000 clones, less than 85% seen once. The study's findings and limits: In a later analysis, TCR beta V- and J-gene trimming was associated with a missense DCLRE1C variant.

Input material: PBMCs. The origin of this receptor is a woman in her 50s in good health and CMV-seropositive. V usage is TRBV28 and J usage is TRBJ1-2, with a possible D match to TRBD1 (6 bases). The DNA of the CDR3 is TGTGCCAGCAGGACGGACAGATATGGCTACACCTTC. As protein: CASRTDRYGYTF.